This TCR beta chain was observed in a study of T cell responses to AZD1222 COVID-19 vaccine. Sequencing used immunoSEQ multiplex PCR; TCRdb keeps in-frame clones, though not all of them. This sample has around 160,000 clones, with 80% to 85% found just once. For this clone: Its target is unknown.

Germline loops: CDR1 SNHLY, CDR2 FYNNEI. The CDR3 extends over 15 amino acids. The ends were cut back, 3 bases at V and 1 base at J, with 10 bases in the middle. Study-wide results and caveats: Of spike-specific TCRs, nearly half reportedly target regions left unmutated in variants. Baseline antibody screening turned up just a handful of seropositive AZD1222 recipients.

The chain has TRBV2 and TRBJ2-4; D might be TRBD2 (6 bases). Sample: peripheral blood, taken on day 0 of MenACWY control vaccination. This TCR was sampled from an adult in good health. CDR3 nucleotides: TGTGCCAGCAGTGATCGGGGGAGGGCCAAAAACATTCAGTACTTC. Its protein product is CASSDRGRAKNIQYF.